The 2 T cell receptor beta chains listed next were all sequenced from one sample in a study of shared clonotypes between healthy human individuals. Assay: immunoSEQ multiplex PCR; the TCRdb copy retains only in-frame clones and omits some. The sample lists about 2.3 million clones; about nine tenths were seen once. The sequencing sample was made of naive CD4+ T cells from PBMCs. Subset of the sample: CD45RA+ positively selected. The receptors come from a man aged 18-30 years in good health. Some clones in this sample may be carry-over from other donors' samples.

The chain recombines TRBV30 with TRBJ1-2; D is perhaps TRBD1 (5 bases). The germline V gene has CDR1 GTSNPN and CDR2 SVGIG (reference sequence). CDR3 length: 12 amino acids. Trimming stripped 2 bases from V and 5 bases from J, with 9 bases between. The chain's CDR3 is CAWSIGAYGYTF. The CDR3 region has the DNA TGTGCCTGGAGTATAGGGGCTTATGGCTACACCTTC.

The J gene is TRBJ1-1, the V gene TRBV30; D remains ambiguous. The CDR3 spans 17 residues. Germline values: CDR1 GTSNPN, CDR2 SVGIG (reference sequence). V shed 4 bases and J shed 1 base, with 22 bases lying between them. CDR3 nucleotides: TGTGCCTGGAAAGAATCCCCGACAAGGGCCGCGAACACTGAAGCTTTCTTT. Amino acids: CAWKESPTRAANTEAFF.